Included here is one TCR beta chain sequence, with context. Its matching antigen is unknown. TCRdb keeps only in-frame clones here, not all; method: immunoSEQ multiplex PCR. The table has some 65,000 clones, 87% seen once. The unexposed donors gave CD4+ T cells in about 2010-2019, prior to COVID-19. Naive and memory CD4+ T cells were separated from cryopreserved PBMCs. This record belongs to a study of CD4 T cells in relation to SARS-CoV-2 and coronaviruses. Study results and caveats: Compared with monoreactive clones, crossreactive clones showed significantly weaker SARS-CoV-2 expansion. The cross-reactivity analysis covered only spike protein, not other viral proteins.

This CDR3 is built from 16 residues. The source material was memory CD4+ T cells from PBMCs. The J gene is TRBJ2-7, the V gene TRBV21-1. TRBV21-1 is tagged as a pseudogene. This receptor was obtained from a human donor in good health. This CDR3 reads CASSKYHRDPLYEQYF. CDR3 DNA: TGTGCCAGCAGCAAGTATCATCGGGACCCACTCTACGAGCAGTACTTC.